This is a list of T cell receptor beta chains from one sample in a study of cytomegalovirus exposure and HLA in healthy donors. Profiled with immunoSEQ multiplex PCR; TCRdb holds only in-frame clones, not every one. The table has 90,000 to 150,000 clones, more than 70% seen once. Sequencing was done on a sample of PBMCs. Receptor source: a man aged 45-65 years in good health and CMV-seropositive. CDR3s include the opening cysteine and the closing phenylalanine or tryptophan.

v_call cdr3_aa
TRBV27 CASSPPTDTQYF
TRBV6-6 CASSLLSGVEQYF
TRBV5-6 CASTYKGGGYYEQYF
TRBV2 CVFREVGGYTF
TRBV9 CASSARLAGGLMDTQYF
TRBV5-1 CASSLGGVNTEAFF
TRBV5-1 CASRLTGTGSNEQFF
TRBV15 CATSRPKTGGLVDEQFF
TRBV7-9 CASSYDRVFDEQYF
TRBV18 CASSPGGPDNSPLHF
TRBV6-6 CASSSSSYEQYF
TRBV5-4 CASSWEDTEAFF
TRBV5-1 CASSPYPGGGTDTQYF
TRBV11-2 CATTGGWGNTEAFF
TRBV6-5 CASSYGGGNYGYTF
TRBV5-1 CASSLTSGPSTDTQYF